This TCR beta chain emerged from a study of cytomegalovirus exposure and HLA in healthy donors. Looking at the study overall: HLA-typed donors were the source of some 80 million unique TCRs, which an early data release held.

Unrecorded for this donor was the CMV serostatus. PCR used 60 Vbeta primers and 13 Jbeta primers. Assay used: immunoSEQ multiplex PCR; TCRdb lists only in-frame clones, some missing. Of around 150,000 clones listed, 75% to 90% are singletons. V lost 5 bases and J lost 2, with 22 bases in between. The CDR3 loop spans 18 amino acids. The germline V gene has CDR1 SGHVS and CDR2 FNYEAQ. Sequenced material: PBMCs. The rearrangement joins TRBV7-6 to TRBJ2-1; D might be TRBD1 (6 bases). The receptor was isolated from a human donor in good health. CDR3 sequence (DNA): TGTGCCAGCAGCCGTTGGTCAATAGGGCAGGGGCCCTACAATGAGCAGTTCTTC. Encoded protein: CASSRWSIGQGPYNEQFF.